Following are 4 T cell receptor beta chains from one sample sequenced in a study of blood T cells in healthy people across ages. Alongside a J-beta primer mix, a sample-barcoded 5' primer served in a second PCR lasting 7 to 11 cycles. TCRdb itself ran the 5' RACE reads through MiXCR, one entry per CDR3 protein. The table has about 1.8 million distinct CDR3 sequences, around 48% seen once; the top ten hold approximately 2.1%. Specimen: blood. The receptors were sampled from a woman in her thirties or forties in good health.

V gene TRBV2 combines with J gene TRBJ1-2; D may be TRBD1 (5 bases). The CDR3 has 13 amino acids. Germline CDR1 SNHLY, CDR2 FYNNEI. Trimming took off 11 bases at V and 7 bases at J, with 20 bases between the two ends. The CDR3 coding sequence is TGTGCCGGGTACGGGACGAACATGGTTGGCTACACCTTC. Translation: CAGYGTNMVGYTF.

The gene calls are TRBV6-1 and TRBJ2-7; D ambiguous. There are 16 residues in the CDR3. CDR1 is MNHNS, CDR2 SASEGT, per germline. Deletions cut 3 bases from V and 0 bases from J, with 15 bases between. The CDR3 sequence is CASSDRVGTISYEQYF. The CDR3 DNA reads as TGTGCCAGCAGTGACCGGGTGGGAACCATCTCCTACGAGCAGTACTTC.

V usage is TRBV6-6 and J usage is TRBJ1-1; no clear D. The CDR3 consists of 11 residues. The V end lost 11 bases, the J end lost 10 bases, and 17 bases lay between the germline ends. CDR1 MNHNY and CDR2 SVGAGI come from the germline V gene (reference sequence). CDR3: CAAEGGAGAFF. The CDR3 DNA is TGTGCCGCCGAGGGTGGCGCGGGAGCTTTCTTT.

Only one count was recorded for this clonotype. The V gene is TRBV5-6, the J gene TRBJ2-5, with 8 bases that match TRBD2. The trim removed 1 base at V and 1 base at J, leaving 3 bases unmatched. Germline V gene lookup returns CDR1 SGHDT and CDR2 YYEEEE. This CDR3 comprises 15 residues. The CDR3 region has the DNA TGTGCCAGCAGCTTGAAGCGGGAGCCCCAAGAGACCCAGTACTTC. It codes for CASSLKREPQETQYF.